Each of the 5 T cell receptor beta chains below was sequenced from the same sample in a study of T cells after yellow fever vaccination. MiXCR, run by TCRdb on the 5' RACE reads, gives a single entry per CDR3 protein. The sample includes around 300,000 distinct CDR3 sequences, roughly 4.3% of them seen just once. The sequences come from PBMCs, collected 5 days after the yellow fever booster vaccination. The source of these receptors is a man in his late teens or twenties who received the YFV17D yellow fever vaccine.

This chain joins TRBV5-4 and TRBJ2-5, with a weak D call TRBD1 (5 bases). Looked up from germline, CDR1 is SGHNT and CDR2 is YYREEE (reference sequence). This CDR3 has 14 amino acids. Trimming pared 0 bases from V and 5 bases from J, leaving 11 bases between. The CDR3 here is CASSLAPKGETQYF. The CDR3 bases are TGTGCCAGCAGCTTGGCCCCTAAGGGGGAGACCCAGTACTTC.

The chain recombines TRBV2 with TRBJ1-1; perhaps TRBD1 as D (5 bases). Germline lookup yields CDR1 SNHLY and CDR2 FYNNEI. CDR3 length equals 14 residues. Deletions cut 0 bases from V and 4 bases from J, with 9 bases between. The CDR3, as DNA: TGTGCCAGCAGTGAAGCGCGCGGGGCCACTGAAGCTTTCTTT. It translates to CASSEARGATEAFF. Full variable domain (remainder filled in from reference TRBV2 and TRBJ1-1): EPEVTQTPSHQVTQMGQEVILRCVPISNHLYFYWYRQILGQKVEFLVSFYNNEISEKSEIFDDQFSVERPDGSNFTLKIRSTKLEDSAMYFCASSEARGATEAFFGQGTRLTVV.

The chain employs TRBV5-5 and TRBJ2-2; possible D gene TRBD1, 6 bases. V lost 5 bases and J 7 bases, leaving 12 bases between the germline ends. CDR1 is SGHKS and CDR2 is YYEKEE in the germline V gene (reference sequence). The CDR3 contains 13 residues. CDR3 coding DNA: TGTGCCAGCAGTTCCAGAGGGGGCGGGGAGCTGTTTTTT. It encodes CASSSRGGGELFF.

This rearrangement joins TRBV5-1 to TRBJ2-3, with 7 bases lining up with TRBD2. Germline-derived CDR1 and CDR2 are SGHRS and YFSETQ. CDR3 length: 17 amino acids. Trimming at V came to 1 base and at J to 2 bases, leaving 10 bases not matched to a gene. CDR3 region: CASSLFAGVGYTDTQYF. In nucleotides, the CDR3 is TGCGCCAGCAGCTTGTTCGCGGGGGTGGGTTACACAGATACGCAGTATTTT.

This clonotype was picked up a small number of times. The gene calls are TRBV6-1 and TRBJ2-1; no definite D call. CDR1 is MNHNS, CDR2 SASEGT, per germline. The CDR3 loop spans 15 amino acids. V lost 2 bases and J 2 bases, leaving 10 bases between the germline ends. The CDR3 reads CASSEPLGAYNEQFF. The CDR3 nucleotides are TGTGCCAGCAGTGAACCCCTGGGCGCCTACAATGAGCAGTTCTTC.